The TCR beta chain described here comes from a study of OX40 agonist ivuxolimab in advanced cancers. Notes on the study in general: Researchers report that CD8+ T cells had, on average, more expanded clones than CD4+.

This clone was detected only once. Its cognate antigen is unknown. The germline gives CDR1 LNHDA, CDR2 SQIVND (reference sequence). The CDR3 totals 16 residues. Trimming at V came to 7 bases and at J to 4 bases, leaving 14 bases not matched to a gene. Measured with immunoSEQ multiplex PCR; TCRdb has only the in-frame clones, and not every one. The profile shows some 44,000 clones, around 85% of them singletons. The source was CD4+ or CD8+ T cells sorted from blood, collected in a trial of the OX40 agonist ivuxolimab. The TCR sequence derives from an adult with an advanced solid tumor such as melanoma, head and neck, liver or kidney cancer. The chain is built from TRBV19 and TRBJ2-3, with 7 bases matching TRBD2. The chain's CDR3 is CASTRVGGAGADTQYF. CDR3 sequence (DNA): TGTGCCAGTACCCGGGTCGGCGGGGCGGGAGCAGATACGCAGTATTTT.